This T cell receptor (beta chain) was captured by sequencing in a study of T and B cells in COVID-19 patients. Study as a whole: COVID-19 patients gave peripheral blood either during active infection or after recovery. Critical illness requiring mechanical ventilation or extracorporeal membrane oxygenation affected about 60% of the roughly 20 active-infection patients. The study, taken as a whole, reports: Active COVID-19 showed highly clonal TRB repertoires; recovery showed diversity and richness above healthy donors. Few blood samples existed from mildly ill patients during symptoms or early in severe cases.

Comments on this clonotype: Antigen: not known.

Germline values: CDR1 MDHEN, CDR2 SYDVKM. The CDR3 has 14 residues. Trimming cost V 4 bases and J 4 bases, with 13 bases left between them. From blood, roughly 220-550 ng of genomic DNA served as TRB template. TRB rearrangements were amplified by multiplex PCR with BIOMED2 TRB-A/B primers. TCRdb re-analysed the multiplex PCR reads in MiXCR, keeping a single row per CDR3 protein. Of some 4,300 distinct CDR3 sequences in the sample, 30% to 40% were seen once. Sequencing input: blood. V and J are TRBV28 and TRBJ1-2; TRBD1 might be the D (5 bases). The origin of this receptor is a human donor who had recovered from COVID-19. CDR3 coding DNA: TGTGCCAGCAGTTCCTCTGACAGAATCTATGGCTACACCTTC. Its translation: CASSSSDRIYGYTF.